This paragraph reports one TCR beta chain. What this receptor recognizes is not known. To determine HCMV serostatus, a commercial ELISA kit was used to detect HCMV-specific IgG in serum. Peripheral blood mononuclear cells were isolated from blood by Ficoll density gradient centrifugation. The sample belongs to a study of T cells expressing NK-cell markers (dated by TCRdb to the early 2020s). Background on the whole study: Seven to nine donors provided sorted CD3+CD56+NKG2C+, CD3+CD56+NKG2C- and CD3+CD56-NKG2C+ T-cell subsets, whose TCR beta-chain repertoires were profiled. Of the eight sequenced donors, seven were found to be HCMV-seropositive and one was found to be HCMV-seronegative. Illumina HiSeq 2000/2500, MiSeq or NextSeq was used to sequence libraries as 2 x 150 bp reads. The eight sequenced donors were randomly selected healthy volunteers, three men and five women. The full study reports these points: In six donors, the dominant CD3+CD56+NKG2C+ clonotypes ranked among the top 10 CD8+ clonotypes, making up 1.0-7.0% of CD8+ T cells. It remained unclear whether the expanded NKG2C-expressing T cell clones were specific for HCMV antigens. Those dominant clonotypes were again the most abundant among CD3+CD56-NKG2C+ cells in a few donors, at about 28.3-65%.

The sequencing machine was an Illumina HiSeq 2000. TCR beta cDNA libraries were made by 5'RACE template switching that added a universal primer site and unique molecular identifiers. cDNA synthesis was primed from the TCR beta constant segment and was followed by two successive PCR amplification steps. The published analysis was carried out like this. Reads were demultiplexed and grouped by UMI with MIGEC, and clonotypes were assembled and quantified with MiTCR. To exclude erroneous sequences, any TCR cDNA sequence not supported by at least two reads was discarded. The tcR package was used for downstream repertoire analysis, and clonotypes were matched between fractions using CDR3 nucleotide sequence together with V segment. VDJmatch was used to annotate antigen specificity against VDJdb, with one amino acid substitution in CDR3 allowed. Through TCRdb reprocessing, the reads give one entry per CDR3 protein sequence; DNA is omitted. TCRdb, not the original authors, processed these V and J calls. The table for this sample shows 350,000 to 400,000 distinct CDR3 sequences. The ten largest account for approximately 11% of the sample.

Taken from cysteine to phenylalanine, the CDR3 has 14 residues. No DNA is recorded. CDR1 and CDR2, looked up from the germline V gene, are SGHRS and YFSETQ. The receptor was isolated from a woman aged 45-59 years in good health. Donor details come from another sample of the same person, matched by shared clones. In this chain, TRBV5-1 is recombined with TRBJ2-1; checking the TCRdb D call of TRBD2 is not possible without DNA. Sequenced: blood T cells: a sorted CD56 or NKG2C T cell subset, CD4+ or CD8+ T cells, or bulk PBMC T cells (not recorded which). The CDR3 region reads CASSLELASNEQFF.